In this sample, the clone carrying this T cell receptor beta chain turned up once. PCR was performed a second time for about 7 to 12 cycles using a sample-barcoded 5' primer and a J-beta primer mix. Each cDNA molecule was tagged by a template-switch adaptor with 12 random nucleotides. TCRdb re-called the 5' RACE reads through MiXCR, storing one row per CDR3 protein. The sample has 540,000 or so distinct CDR3 sequences; around 48% are singletons. Trimming removed 8 bases at V and 2 bases at J, with 16 bases between. Germline V gene data show CDR1 as SGHVS and CDR2 as FQNEAQ. This CDR3 is 14 amino acids long. This sample is part of a study of blood T cells in healthy people across ages. Drawn from each donor were 8.5 to 10 milliliters of peripheral blood.

The sequenced sample consisted of blood. This TCR was recovered from a man at least 80 years old in good health. V gene TRBV7-8 combines with J gene TRBJ2-7; possibly TRBD1 or TRBD2 for D (6 bases each). The CDR3 protein is CASSGGGTTYEQYF. Written as DNA, the CDR3 is TGTGCCAGCTCCGGGGGCGGGACGACCTACGAGCAGTACTTC. The full variable domain, its missing parts supplied by reference TRBV7-8 and TRBJ2-7, is GAGVSQSPRYKVAKRGQDVALRCDPISGHVSLFWYQQALGQGPEFLTYFQNEAQLDKSGLPSDRFFAERPEGSVSTLKIQRTQQEDSAVYLCASSGGGTTYEQYFGPGTRLTVT.